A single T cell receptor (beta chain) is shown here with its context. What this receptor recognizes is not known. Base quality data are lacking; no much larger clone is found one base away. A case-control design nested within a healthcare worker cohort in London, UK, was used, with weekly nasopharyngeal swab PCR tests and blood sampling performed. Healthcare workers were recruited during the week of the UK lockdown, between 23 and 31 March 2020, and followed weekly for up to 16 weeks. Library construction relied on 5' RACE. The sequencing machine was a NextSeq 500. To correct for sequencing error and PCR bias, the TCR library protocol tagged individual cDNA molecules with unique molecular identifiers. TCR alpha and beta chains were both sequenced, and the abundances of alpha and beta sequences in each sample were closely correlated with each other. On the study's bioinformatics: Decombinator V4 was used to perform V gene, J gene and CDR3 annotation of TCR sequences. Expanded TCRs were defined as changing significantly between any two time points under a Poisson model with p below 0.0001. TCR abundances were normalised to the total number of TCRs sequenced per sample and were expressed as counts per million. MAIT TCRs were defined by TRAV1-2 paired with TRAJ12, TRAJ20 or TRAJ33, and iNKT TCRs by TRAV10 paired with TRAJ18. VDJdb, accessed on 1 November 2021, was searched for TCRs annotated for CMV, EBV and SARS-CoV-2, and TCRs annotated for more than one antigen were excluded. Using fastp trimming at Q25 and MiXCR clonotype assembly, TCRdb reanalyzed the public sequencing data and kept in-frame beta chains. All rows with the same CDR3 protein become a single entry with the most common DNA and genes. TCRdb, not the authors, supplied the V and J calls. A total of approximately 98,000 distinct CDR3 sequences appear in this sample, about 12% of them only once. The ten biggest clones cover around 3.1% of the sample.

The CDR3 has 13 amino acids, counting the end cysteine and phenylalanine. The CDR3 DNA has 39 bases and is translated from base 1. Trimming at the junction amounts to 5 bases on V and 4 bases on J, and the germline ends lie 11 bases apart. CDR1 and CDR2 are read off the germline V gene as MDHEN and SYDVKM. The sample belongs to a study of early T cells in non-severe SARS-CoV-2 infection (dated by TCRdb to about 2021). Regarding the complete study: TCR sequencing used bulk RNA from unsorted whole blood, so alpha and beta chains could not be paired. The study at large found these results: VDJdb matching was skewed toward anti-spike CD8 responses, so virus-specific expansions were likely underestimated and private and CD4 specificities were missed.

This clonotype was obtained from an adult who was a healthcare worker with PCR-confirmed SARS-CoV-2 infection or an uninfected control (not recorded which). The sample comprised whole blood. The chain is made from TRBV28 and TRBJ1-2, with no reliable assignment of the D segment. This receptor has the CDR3 CASSPEAAYGYTF. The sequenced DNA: TGTGCCAGCAGTCCTGAGGCAGCCTATGGCTACACCTTC.